The rows below give T cell receptor beta chains drawn from one sample of a study of T cell changes during pregnancy in multiple sclerosis. Sequenced by immunoSEQ multiplex PCR; TCRdb stores in-frame clones only, minus some. Among about 77,000 clones listed, around 89% were seen once. The sample here was peripheral blood, taken before pregnancy. The receptors stem from a female donor with multiple sclerosis, enrolled in a pregnancy study. CDR3s include the opening cysteine and the closing phenylalanine or tryptophan.

CDR3 protein: CASGPGGASGANVLTF; CDR3 length: 16; J gene: TRBJ2-6; V gene: TRBV4-1
CDR3 protein: CATSEDRAYEQYF; CDR3 length: 13; J gene: TRBJ2-7; V gene: TRBV15
CDR3 protein: CASSLAGNYGYTF; CDR3 length: 13; J gene: TRBJ1-2; V gene: TRBV7-3
CDR3 protein: CASSLWAGDYNEQFF; CDR3 length: 15; J gene: TRBJ2-1; V gene: TRBV7-9
CDR3 protein: CASSYFTGGKDTQYF; CDR3 length: 15; J gene: TRBJ2-3; V gene: TRBV6-5
CDR3 protein: CASSYRGQGANGYNEQFF; CDR3 length: 18; J gene: TRBJ2-1; V gene: TRBV27
CDR3 protein: CAWAPVQHPYEQYF; CDR3 length: 14; J gene: TRBJ2-7; V gene: TRBV30
CDR3 protein: CASSPRQGENGYTF; CDR3 length: 14; J gene: TRBJ1-2; V gene: TRBV18
CDR3 protein: CASSSAYRDSPLHF; CDR3 length: 14; J gene: TRBJ1-6; V gene: TRBV7-8
CDR3 protein: CASSPTAGSYNSPLHF; CDR3 length: 16; J gene: TRBJ1-6; V gene: TRBV7-2
CDR3 protein: CASSDYQPQHF; CDR3 length: 11; J gene: TRBJ1-5; V gene: TRBV6-1
CDR3 protein: CASKPIGSLNTEAFF; CDR3 length: 15; J gene: TRBJ1-1; V gene: TRBV7-9
CDR3 protein: CASSEEQVLENEQYF; CDR3 length: 15; J gene: TRBJ2-7; V gene: TRBV2
CDR3 protein: CASRTGPNEKLFF; CDR3 length: 13; J gene: TRBJ1-4; V gene: TRBV2
CDR3 protein: CASSEARQGLRNEKLFF; CDR3 length: 17; J gene: TRBJ1-4; V gene: TRBV2
CDR3 protein: CASSLTSGHTDTQYF; CDR3 length: 15; J gene: TRBJ2-3; V gene: TRBV7-2
CDR3 protein: CAWRDLRQYEAFF; CDR3 length: 13; J gene: TRBJ1-1; V gene: TRBV30
CDR3 protein: CASSQGGAGLLKETQYF; CDR3 length: 17; J gene: TRBJ2-5; V gene: TRBV23-1
CDR3 protein: CASSPRTGRFF; CDR3 length: 11; J gene: TRBJ2-1; V gene: TRBV21-1
CDR3 protein: CASSQSVAGGGDTQYF; CDR3 length: 16; J gene: TRBJ2-3; V gene: TRBV4-3
CDR3 protein: CAWMSVLGSPLHF; CDR3 length: 13; J gene: TRBJ1-6; V gene: TRBV30
CDR3 protein: CASSEGGEYEQYF; CDR3 length: 13; J gene: TRBJ2-7; V gene: TRBV6-1
CDR3 protein: CASLLLPGQGGNGYTF; CDR3 length: 16; J gene: TRBJ1-2; V gene: TRBV5-1
CDR3 protein: CASSLMGGAKTQYF; CDR3 length: 14; J gene: TRBJ2-5; V gene: TRBV5-6
CDR3 protein: CASSLLTGVGQPQHF; CDR3 length: 15; J gene: TRBJ1-5; V gene: TRBV28
CDR3 protein: CASSTRRSGAGNTIYF; CDR3 length: 16; J gene: TRBJ1-3; V gene: TRBV2
CDR3 protein: CASSPIPGTAYEQYF; CDR3 length: 15; J gene: TRBJ2-7; V gene: TRBV19
CDR3 protein: CASSLGTGSNYGYTF; CDR3 length: 15; J gene: TRBJ1-2; V gene: TRBV4-1
CDR3 protein: CASSQSGGKEKLFF; CDR3 length: 14; J gene: TRBJ1-4; V gene: TRBV14
CDR3 protein: CASTRGGISYNSPLHF; CDR3 length: 16; J gene: TRBJ1-6; V gene: TRBV2
CDR3 protein: CAISEGRVNSPLHF; CDR3 length: 14; J gene: TRBJ1-6; V gene: TRBV10-3
CDR3 protein: CASRLYGGTGELFF; CDR3 length: 14; J gene: TRBJ2-2; V gene: TRBV7-2
CDR3 protein: CASSDVQGTYEKLFF; CDR3 length: 15; J gene: TRBJ1-4; V gene: TRBV7-9
CDR3 protein: CASSMGRGTPRNTEAFF; CDR3 length: 17; J gene: TRBJ1-1; V gene: TRBV19
CDR3 protein: CASSVVRGFTEAFF; CDR3 length: 14; J gene: TRBJ1-1; V gene: TRBV9
CDR3 protein: CASSPLPGGYGYTF; CDR3 length: 14; J gene: TRBJ1-2; V gene: TRBV18
CDR3 protein: CASSDSRTGLSGGYTF; CDR3 length: 16; J gene: TRBJ1-2; V gene: TRBV2
CDR3 protein: CASILEGLDTEAFF; CDR3 length: 14; J gene: TRBJ1-1; V gene: TRBV6-1
CDR3 protein: CSALTGERRQPQHF; CDR3 length: 14; J gene: TRBJ1-5; V gene: TRBV29-1
CDR3 protein: CASSRRAYEQYF; CDR3 length: 12; J gene: TRBJ2-7; V gene: TRBV28